This TCR beta chain was recorded in a study of T cell repertoires in cytomegalovirus infection. Study details: Signatures in public TCR beta sequences pointed to both CMV infection and matching HLA type.

TCRdb re-derived calls from the reads in MiXCR, one entry per CDR3 protein. The sample yields roughly 800,000 distinct CDR3 sequences, almost 30% seen once. CDR3 length: 16 residues. Trimming cost V 5 bases and J 4 bases, with 18 bases left between them. In germline, CDR1 is SGHDT, CDR2 YYEEEE. As to this clonotype: As yet, its antigen is unknown.

This chain uses TRBV5-6 with TRBJ2-2, with D maybe TRBD1 (6 bases). This specimen consisted of cultured CD8+ T cells from PBMCs, obtained from culture after CMV antigen stimulation. This receptor was identified in a human donor in good health (CMV status not recorded). Some clones in this sample may be carry-over from other donors' samples. The chain's CDR3 is CASRGAGWIPTGELFF. CDR3 coding DNA: TGTGCCAGCAGGGGGGCCGGGTGGATCCCCACCGGGGAGCTGTTTTTT.